This T cell receptor (beta chain) was identified during a study of shared clonotypes between healthy human individuals. Regarding the study as a whole: Four donors had roughly 5.2% of their naive CD4 clonotypes in common. Researchers sampled blood only, noting tissue repertoires likely differ. Sequencing of the sorted subsets was shown by rarefaction to be incomplete despite large depth.

CD45RO-negative, CCR7-positively selected cells formed the naive CD8 fraction, excluding terminally differentiated effector memory CD45RA+ cells. With respect to this clone: Its antigen is as yet unknown.

Only in-frame clones appear in the TCRdb table, and some are missing; sequencing was by immunoSEQ multiplex PCR. The repertoire holds 700,000 to 950,000 clones, roughly 96% seen once, with about 0.22% in the top ten. CDR3 length: 17 residues. Germline values: CDR1 SGHVS, CDR2 FQNEAQ. V was clipped by 1 base and J by 9 bases; unmatched bases: 8. Sample: naive CD8+ T cells sorted from blood. This receptor was identified in a man aged 25 to 40 in good health. The V gene is TRBV7-8, the J gene TRBJ2-1; TRBD2 matches at 14 bases. The CDR3 protein is CASSLETSGRASGEQFF. The CDR3 DNA reads as TGTGCCAGCAGCTTAGAGACTAGCGGGAGGGCGTCGGGTGAGCAGTTCTTC. The variable domain in full, completed from reference TRBV7-8 and TRBJ2-1, reads GAGVSQSPRYKVAKRGQDVALRCDPISGHVSLFWYQQALGQGPEFLTYFQNEAQLDKSGLPSDRFFAERPEGSVSTLKIQRTQQEDSAVYLCASSLETSGRASGEQFFGPGTRLTVL.